These T cell receptor beta chains were read from a single sample in a study of CD8+CD57+ T cells in acquired aplastic anemia. TCRdb independently ran MiXCR on the reads; one entry per CDR3 protein. The data contain tens of thousands of distinct CDR3 sequences, around half of them singletons. Sequenced: sorted CD4+, CD8+, or CD8+CD57+ T cells (not recorded which) from PBMCs. The receptor set was obtained from a human donor in good health, serving as a control. Both conserved end residues are part of each CDR3. D genes are given only for firm matches. Size tells how often a clone was seen (once, few, many) or the class of an expanded clone, and some rows leave it out.

clone_size j_call d_call v_call cdr3_nt cdr3_aa
- TRBJ1-5 - TRBV12-3/TRBV12-4 TGTGCCAGCAGTTTCGGGAACACAGGGTTCTATCAGCCCCAGCATTTT CASSFGNTGFYQPQHF
- TRBJ1-6 - TRBV9 TGTGCCAGCAGCGTAGCTTCCAGGGCGGAAAATTCACCCCTCCACTTT CASSVASRAENSPLHF
- TRBJ2-3 - TRBV27 TGTGCCAGCAGGGGACGCCCCGGGGGCAAAGGGACAGATACGCAGTATTTT CASRGRPGGKGTDTQYF
- TRBJ1-1 TRBD1 TRBV19 TGTGCCAGTAGAAGACAGGGGGCCGTTCACACTGAAGCTTTCTTT CASRRQGAVHTEAFF
- TRBJ2-2 TRBD2 TRBV10-3 TGTGCCATCAGCGAGAAAGGCCTAGCGGGGGCCACCGGGGAGCTGTTTTTT CAISEKGLAGATGELFF
many TRBJ2-3 - TRBV4-1 TGCGCCAGCAGCCAGGGGGCCCGGGACTACACAGATACGCAGTATTTT CASSQGARDYTDTQYF
- TRBJ2-7 - TRBV25-1 TGTGCCAGCAGCAGGCAGGGGGGCTACGAGCAGTACTTC CASSRQGGYEQYF
- TRBJ2-6 - TRBV20-1 TGCAGTGCTACGACGGGACGGCCCTCTGGGGCCAACGTCCTGACTTTC CSATTGRPSGANVLTF
- TRBJ1-1 - TRBV27 TGTGCCAGCAGGGGCCGGGGGTGGACTGAAGCTTTCTTT CASRGRGWTEAFF
- TRBJ2-7 - TRBV29-1 TGCAGCGTCCGGGACACCCTCTCCTACGAGCAGTACTTC CSVRDTLSYEQYF
- TRBJ2-7 TRBD2 TRBV9 TGTGCCAGCAGCGTAGATGCTAGCGGGAGTGGGTACGAGCAGTACTTC CASSVDASGSGYEQYF
once TRBJ1-1 TRBD1 TRBV2 TGTGCCACCAAGATAAGGGGGCTTAACACTGAAGCTTTCTTT CATKIRGLNTEAFF
- TRBJ1-2 - TRBV11-2 TGTGCCAGCAGCTTAGAGGGGAGGGGCGGCAACTATGGCTACACCTTC CASSLEGRGGNYGYTF
- TRBJ1-1 - TRBV2 TGTGCCAGCAGCCAGTACGGGAACACTGAAGCTTTCTTT CASSQYGNTEAFF
- TRBJ1-1 - TRBV19 TGTGCCAGTAGTATGAGACGGGGCGAACAAGCTTTCTTT CASSMRRGEQAFF
- TRBJ2-7 - TRBV20-1 TGCAGTGCTATTGGGACTGGTTACGAGCAGTACTTC CSAIGTGYEQYF
- TRBJ1-5 - TRBV7-2 TGTGCCAGCAGCCTAGAGGATCAGCCCCAGCATTTT CASSLEDQPQHF
few TRBJ1-6 - TRBV5-4 TGTGCCCGCAGCTTTCAGGGAAATTCACCCCTCCACTTT CARSFQGNSPLHF
- TRBJ1-2 - TRBV7-8 TGTGCCAGCAGCTTAGCGCACAGCAACTATGGCTACACCTTC CASSLAHSNYGYTF
once TRBJ2-2 - TRBV7-7 TGTGCTAGCAGCTTAGAACTTGGCATCACCGGGGAGCTGTTTTTT CASSLELGITGELFF